The source of this T cell receptor (beta chain) is a study of tumor-infiltrating lymphocytes in primary liver carcinoma. Constant-region priming of approximately 500 ng total RNA yielded TCR beta cDNA. Three nested multiplex PCR rounds of slightly modified ARM-PCR generated TCR beta libraries. TCRdb processed the multiplex PCR reads anew with MiXCR; each CDR3 protein has one entry. This sample yields roughly 120,000 distinct CDR3 sequences, of which less than 80% are seen a single time; 9.3% belongs to the top ten. Scientists recovered RNA and DNA together from around 20-30 mg of unsorted bulk tissue. The TCR sequence derives from a woman aged 55-69 years with primary liver carcinoma and hepatitis B virus infection. The source material was liver tumor tissue from sampling region 1. Stated subset: tumor region T1, superior pole.

CDR3 residues: CSAPPLEGSYNEQFF. The DNA of the CDR3 is TGCAGTGCACCTCCCCTAGAGGGCTCCTACAATGAGCAGTTCTTC. The rearrangement uses TRBV20-1 and TRBJ2-1; TRBD2 might be the D (5 bases). With 6 bases removed from V and 0 bases from J, the gap between germline ends came to 15 bases. There are 15 residues in the CDR3. Germline lookup yields CDR1 DFQATT and CDR2 SNEGSKA (reference sequence).